Each of the 23 T cell receptor beta chains below was sequenced from the same sample in a study of CD8 T cells in ankylosing spondylitis. General observations from the study: Typical of ankylosing spondylitis blood, it appeared, was a TCR beta motif of under 10 highly homologous variants.

These receptors lack a known antigen. TCRdb reanalysed the 5' RACE reads using MiXCR and keeps one entry per CDR3 protein. Of some 700,000 distinct CDR3 sequences listed, about 20% were seen once; the top ten hold around a fifth. Sequencing was carried out using blood, either unsorted or a sorted T cell fraction (not recorded which). These TCRs come from a male donor with ankylosing spondylitis.

CDR3 loop: CASSSIAGALYNEQFF. The CDR3 DNA reads as TGTGCCAGCAGTTCTATAGCGGGGGCCCTATACAATGAGCAGTTCTTC. The gene calls are TRBV27 and TRBJ2-1, with 9 bases fitting TRBD2. Trimming took 4 bases from V and 4 from J; bases not matched to a gene: 8. The CDR3 has 16 residues. Germline V lookup: CDR1 MNHEY, CDR2 SMNVEV (reference sequence).

The rearrangement joins TRBV12-3 or TRBV12-4 to TRBJ2-6; 12 bases align to TRBD1. CDR3 length equals 20 residues. Trimming took 6 bases from V and 2 from J; bases not matched to a gene: 14. CDR3 nucleotides: TGTGCCAGCAGCCCTGGGACAGGGGGCCACCCGGGGGCTGGGGCCAACGTCCTGACTTTC. This translates into CASSPGTGGHPGAGANVLTF.

This clonotype occurred a few times. The V and J genes are TRBV5-1 and TRBJ2-3, with a possible D match to TRBD1 (6 bases). Per germline, CDR1 SGHRS and CDR2 YFSETQ. V was trimmed by 0 bases and J by 3 bases, leaving 14 bases between them. The CDR3 loop spans 16 amino acids. CDR3 amino acids: CASSLAIQGWTDTQYF. The CDR3 bases are TGCGCCAGCAGCTTGGCCATACAGGGTTGGACAGATACGCAGTATTTT.

V usage is TRBV9 and J usage is TRBJ2-1; a possible D gene is TRBD2 (5 bases). CDR1 and CDR2 from the germline V gene are SGDLS and YYNGEE. V lost 1 base, J lost 10 bases, and 9 bases lay in between. The CDR3 sequence is 12 residues long. CDR3 sequence (DNA): TGTGCCAGCAGCGTACTTCCGGGAGAGCAGTTCTTC. Protein product: CASSVLPGEQFF.

The chain combines TRBV7-8 with TRBJ2-3, with D tentatively TRBD1 or TRBD2 (5 bases each). Germline CDR1 SGHVS, CDR2 FQNEAQ. The CDR3 extends over 18 amino acids. V lost 5 bases and J 2 bases, leaving 23 bases between the germline ends. Here the CDR3 reads CASSPTVWDGGITDTQYF. The CDR3 nucleotides read TGTGCCAGCAGCCCTACCGTCTGGGACGGAGGCATCACAGATACGCAGTATTTT.

V is TRBV28 and J is TRBJ2-1, with 9 bases fitting TRBD1. The CDR3 is made up of 14 amino acids. V was clipped by 6 bases and J by 8 bases; unmatched bases: 8. Germline V lookup: CDR1 MDHEN, CDR2 SYDVKM. The CDR3 is CASRARTGEDEQFF. The CDR3 DNA reads TGTGCCAGCAGGGCCAGGACAGGGGAAGATGAGCAGTTCTTC.

V and J are TRBV18 and TRBJ1-1, with 8 bases aligning to TRBD1. In germline, CDR1 is KGHSH, CDR2 LQKENI. The V and J ends lost 3 bases and 0 bases, in that order; junction bases with no gene match: 6. The CDR3 is 16 residues long. The CDR3 reads CASSPRQGNLNTEAFF. The CDR3 DNA sequence: TGTGCCAGCTCACCGAGACAGGGGAACCTGAACACTGAAGCTTTCTTT.

This CDR3 is CASSRRLAGGPPNEQFF. The CDR3 coding sequence is TGTGCCAGCAGCAGGCGGCTAGCGGGAGGGCCTCCCAATGAGCAGTTCTTC. J is TRBJ2-1 and V is TRBV13; 12 positions match TRBD2. This CDR3 has 17 amino acids. The V and J ends lost 5 bases and 6 bases, in that order; junction bases with no gene match: 11. The germline gives CDR1 PRHDT, CDR2 FYEKMQ (reference sequence).

This clonotype was detected a few times. The chain uses TRBV6-2 or TRBV6-3 and TRBJ2-7; D may correspond to TRBD1 or TRBD2 (5 bases each). The V gene's germline CDR1 is MNHEY and CDR2 SVGEGT. This CDR3 has 14 residues. V lost 2 bases, J lost 0 bases, and 8 bases lay in between. The CDR3 bases are TGTGCCAGCAGTTACCCCGGGGCCTCCTACGAGCAGTACTTC. This codes for CASSYPGASYEQYF.

This clonotype was observed a single time. The chain combines TRBV2 with TRBJ1-1; possible D gene TRBD1, 6 bases. The CDR3 runs 13 residues. From germline, CDR1 is SNHLY and CDR2 FYNNEI. The CDR3 reads CARSLGGNTEAFF. CDR3 in DNA: TGTGCTAGGTCGTTAGGGGGGAACACTGAAGCTTTCTTT.

This clonotype was found a few times. The rearrangement uses TRBV4-1 and TRBJ1-6, with TRBD1 identical over 7 bases. From germline, CDR1 is MGHRA and CDR2 YSYEKL. Trimming cost V 4 bases and J 9 bases; bases outside gene matches: 6. The CDR3 length is 14 residues. Here the CDR3 reads CASSRTGLGSPLHF. The CDR3 DNA follows: TGCGCCAGCAGCCGGACAGGTTTAGGTTCACCCCTCCACTTT.

The chain combines TRBV24-1 with TRBJ2-1; the match to TRBD2 covers 11 bases. Per germline, CDR1 KGHDR and CDR2 SFDVKD. The trim removed 1 base at V and 1 base at J, leaving 8 bases unmatched. This CDR3 has 19 amino acids. CDR3 protein: CATSDFTSGRMASYNEQFF. In DNA form, the CDR3 reads TGTGCCACCAGTGATTTTACTAGCGGGAGAATGGCGTCCTACAATGAGCAGTTCTTC.

The V call is TRBV5-1, the J call TRBJ2-7; possibly TRBD1 or TRBD2 for D (5 bases each). In germline, CDR1 is SGHRS, CDR2 YFSETQ. V lost 0 bases, J lost 5 bases, and 15 bases lay in between. The CDR3 length is 15 residues. The CDR3 is CASSLVQGVPNEQYF. The CDR3, as DNA: TGCGCCAGCAGCTTGGTTCAGGGAGTCCCTAACGAGCAGTACTTC.

The chain has TRBV5-1 and TRBJ2-7, with 11 bases matching TRBD1. V dropped 4 bases and J dropped 6; count of bases not matched to a gene: 12. CDR3 length: 16 residues. Germline-derived CDR1 and CDR2 are SGHRS and YFSETQ. The CDR3 region is CASSKIRDRGFIEQYF. The CDR3 DNA sequence: TGCGCCAGCAGCAAAATCCGGGACAGGGGGTTCATCGAGCAGTACTTC.

This clonotype has just a few counts. The genes are TRBV3-1 and TRBJ2-1, with TRBD1 matching 9 bases. The trim removed 3 bases at V and 8 bases at J, leaving 11 bases unmatched. The CDR3 totals 16 residues. Germline CDR1 reads LGHDT; CDR2 reads YNNKEL (reference sequence). The CDR3 DNA reads TGTGCCAGCAGCCATACGCCGGGACAGGGTAGCGATGAGCAGTTCTTC. Translated: CASSHTPGQGSDEQFF.

This clonotype was found a few times. The gene calls are TRBV28 and TRBJ2-5, with TRBD1 identical over 8 bases. Germline trimming cut 6 bases from V and 5 bases from J; bases unmatched to any gene: 11. Germline values: CDR1 MDHEN, CDR2 SYDVKM. The CDR3 contains 15 residues. CDR3: CASSSDRVMEETQYF. The DNA for the CDR3 is TGTGCCAGCAGCTCGGACAGGGTGATGGAGGAGACCCAGTACTTC.

V gene TRBV10-2 combines with J gene TRBJ1-1; D gene ambiguous. CDR1 is WSHSY and CDR2 is SAAADI in the germline V gene. The CDR3 totals 13 residues. The V end was cut by 4 bases, the J end by 4 bases, with 10 bases between. The CDR3: CASSGGSSTEAFF. CDR3 nucleotides: TGCGCCAGCAGTGGCGGATCTAGCACTGAAGCTTTCTTT.

In its sample, this clonotype was seen a few times. V usage is TRBV30 and J usage is TRBJ2-5, with 9 bases fitting TRBD2. V shed 3 bases, J shed 5 bases, and the junction held 13 bases outside the gene matches. Germline assignment: CDR1 GTSNPN and CDR2 SVGIG (reference sequence). The length of the CDR3 is 16 residues. The CDR3 is CAWSPGVAGVVETQYF. Written as DNA, the CDR3 is TGTGCCTGGAGCCCCGGGGTAGCGGGGGTTGTGGAGACCCAGTACTTC.

This clonotype was counted only a few times. The genes are TRBV4-3 and TRBJ2-7; 11 bases are a match to TRBD2. The CDR3 spans 20 residues. The V gene's germline CDR1 is LGHNA and CDR2 YSLEER. With 0 bases clipped from V and 4 bases from J, the junction kept 17 bases outside the gene matches. In DNA form, the CDR3 reads TGCGCCAGCAGCCAAGATAGTGGGGGCACAGGACTAGCGGGCGATTACGAGCAGTACTTC. The encoded protein is CASSQDSGGTGLAGDYEQYF.

This clonotype was observed a few times. J is TRBJ2-3 and V is TRBV6-4, with 8 bases fitting TRBD2. V lost 0 bases and J lost 6; bases outside the gene matches: 2. The germline V gene encodes CDR1 MRHNA and CDR2 SNTAGT. The CDR3 consists of 14 residues. DNA for the CDR3: TGTGCCAGCAGTGACTCTAGCGGGGCGGATACGCAGTATTTT. It yields the protein CASSDSSGADTQYF.

J is TRBJ1-1 and V is TRBV7-9; D remains unclear. The germline CDR1 and CDR2 sequences are SEHNR and FQNEAQ (reference sequence). Trimming stripped 5 bases from V and 6 bases from J, with 13 bases between. The CDR3 runs 13 residues. CDR3 bases: TGTGCCAGCAGCCGCAGTGAAAATGCTGAAGCTTTCTTT. Its translation is CASSRSENAEAFF.

J is TRBJ2-5 and V is TRBV7-9, with 14 bases aligning to TRBD2. The V gene end was trimmed by 5 bases and the J gene end by 5 bases; junction bases not matched to a gene: 7. The CDR3 contains 16 residues. Germline V gene sequence: CDR1 SEHNR, CDR2 FQNEAQ (reference sequence). In DNA form, the CDR3 reads TGTGCCAGCAGCCTGACTAGCGGGGGGGCGGTGGAGACCCAGTACTTC. It encodes CASSLTSGGAVETQYF.

This clonotype was seen a handful of times. The chain recombines TRBV7-9 with TRBJ2-2; 9 bases match TRBD1. Trimming removed 3 bases from V and 6 bases from J; junction bases left unmatched: 5. Germline V gene data show CDR1 as SEHNR and CDR2 as FQNEAQ (reference sequence). The CDR3 covers 15 residues. The CDR3 sequence is CASSLEQGASGELFF. DNA for the CDR3: TGTGCCAGCAGCTTGGAACAGGGGGCATCCGGGGAGCTGTTTTTT.